This TCR beta chain was documented in a study of cytomegalovirus exposure and HLA in healthy donors (dated by TCRdb to 2017 to 2019). Describing the broader study: According to an earlier analysis of 550 to 700 of the donors, 150 million to 200 million T cells yielded over 90 million unique TCR beta sequences and less than 300 Gb of sequence data. HLA typing covered class I and class II loci at four-digit resolution. A later analysis re-analyzed previously published TCR beta repertoires from approximately 670 donors and added high-resolution HLA genotyping to study TCR occurrence patterns. To predict cytomegalovirus infection status, the study combined high-throughput TCR immunosequencing, statistical association of individual TCRs with disease status, and machine learning. The T cell repertoires of 666 subjects were profiled by immunosequencing and related to cytomegalovirus serostatus. Donor age, sex, ethnicity and CMV serostatus were compiled alongside the repertoire data. Across 398 genotyped donors of the cohort, an average of roughly 230,000 unique TCR beta nucleotide sequences per donor were sequenced, and approximately 17% of those sequences were non-productive. An earlier analysis of roughly 600 of the donors used high-throughput TCR beta sequencing to judge whether each TCR beta V gene segment behaved as functional or pseudogenic. Along with the roughly 700-subject first cohort, a separate validation cohort of over a hundred different subjects was used. The number of typed donors differed by locus: roughly 629-630 for A, B, C, DRB1 and DQB1; some 540 for DQA1; approximately 610 for DPA1; and 400 to 480 for DPB1. All discovery cohort repertoires had been generated on a single sequencing platform. Because of strong linkage in the cohort, roughly five DR-DQ haplotypes were treated as single units for association and clustering. The aim of the study was to test whether cataloging public T cell receptors could identify signatures of past pathogen exposure. The genetic ancestry cluster associated with self-reported Caucasian donors included about 81% of the approximately 410 genotyped donors. In the later analysis, no new phenotypic data were used to find candidate immune exposures; instead, reliance was placed on TCR beta sequences and their occurrence across donors. Genome-wide SNP genotypes for about three fifths of the roughly 670 donors were used in a later genetic analysis, which treated that subset as a discovery cohort. An early release covering roughly 640 HLA-typed donors comprised roughly 300 gigabases of sequencing data and around 80 million unique TCR sequences.

To prepare the library, the immunoSEQ multiplex PCR assay was applied. The multiplex PCR relied on a mix of 60 forward primers for TCR Vbeta segments and 13 reverse primers for TCR Jbeta segments. The CDR3 region of rearranged TCR beta genes was amplified from genomic DNA by a multiplex PCR assay. On the Illumina HiSeq System, the amplified TCR beta libraries were sequenced as 87-base-pair reads. As for the original processing: A later analysis counted about 76 million unique TCR beta chains across the 500 to 850 repertoires, and some 11 million of these chains were shared by at least two donors. To remove PCR and sequencing errors, raw reads were error-corrected and collapsed into unique sequences using a nearest-neighbor algorithm that merged closely related sequences. V, D and J gene segments were assigned by aligning CDR3 sequences to IMGT reference sequences. For a sequence to be retained, a match of at least six nucleotides to both a V gene segment and a J gene segment was required. Rearrangements were classified as productive when the CDR3 lacked stop codons and remained in frame with V and J, and all other rearrangements were classified as non-productive. CDR3 was defined according to IMGT convention as the region running from the second conserved V-encoded cysteine to the conserved J-encoded phenylalanine. The earlier analysis of around 640 of the donors excluded sequences that lacked an unambiguous match to a single V gene segment. An earlier analysis of almost 600 of the donors classified V segments as functional when productive rearrangements were above 56.7% and as segregating when the standard deviation between donors was above 5%. A statistical classification framework was built to diagnose cytomegalovirus status from the catalog of TCR beta chain sequences. In a later analysis, V and J genes were assigned by comparing TCR nucleotide sequences against IMGT/GENE-DB human TR gene sequences. Using the TCRdist pipeline, a later analysis assigned CDR3 sequences along with most-parsimonious VDJ recombination scenarios. In a later analysis, each TCR beta chain was defined by its CDR3 amino acid sequence together with its V-gene family, and reads lacking a unique V-gene family were excluded. A later analysis removed over 500 highly shared, low-generation-probability nucleotide sequences to deal with suspected cross-contamination and a sequencing artifact. For each public chain, a later analysis derived a clonal expansion index from normalized ranks of inferred template counts within each repertoire. In a later analysis, generation probabilities were computed with a VDJ recombination model fitted to out-of-frame rearrangements, and the resulting probabilities were checked against IGoR. In a later analysis, hypergeometric tests were used to score TCR-TCR, TCR-HLA and TCR-CMV co-occurrence, with a repertoire-size bias correction applied to TCR pairs. False discovery rates were estimated in a later analysis by permuting HLA or CMV assignments 20 times. In a later analysis, co-occurring TCRs were grouped with DBSCAN, and TCRdist sequence similarity was added when clustering was performed within HLA-allele-positive subsets. Co-occurrence clustering excluded repertoires with fewer than 30,000 or more than 120,000 public chains, plus five with anomalous nucleotide sharing. In its TCRdb copy, this immuneACCESS table keeps in-frame sequences only and misses some clones. Where compared with another copy, unresolved V genes explain less than half of these, and the others have no known cause. V and J calls plus clone size are reproduced from that table; the DNA served to infer D and trimming. Here the sample has under 150,000 clones; around 10% occur a single time. The ten largest make up roughly 1.9% of the sample.

General study outcomes and caveats: The sequencing pipeline was judged likely to have produced a cluster of highly shared sequence variants as a technical artifact. A later analysis found that most CMV-associated TCR beta chains appeared HLA-restricted, with HLA associations seemingly driven largely by CMV exposure. In the study, roughly 160 TCR beta chains were listed as associated with cytomegalovirus. A later analysis reported that several top co-occurrence clusters appeared linked to parvovirus B19, influenza, CMV and Epstein-Barr virus. An association between a missense DCLRE1C variant and V-gene and J-gene trimming of TCR beta chains was found in a later genetic analysis and replicated in an independent cohort. Correlated functional status among segregating V segments might be attributable to linkage disequilibrium, but an unknown experimental factor could not be ruled out. According to the authors, the approach could potentially be generalized to other disease states and immunological phenotypes. In a later analysis, the rate of TCR association differed among HLA loci, with DRB1 alleles having the most associated TCRs and HLA-C alleles having the fewest. When HLA alleles, especially DR and DQ, strongly co-occurred, attributing TCR associations to individual alleles was difficult. Some IMGT-functional V segments, including TRBV6-2 and TRBV6-3, could not be distinguished by the 87-base-pair reads and were therefore excluded. The presence/absence analyses assumed that sequencing depth was roughly uniform across donors, and that assumption may not be true. For the cohort, immune exposure information was limited to CMV serostatus. Because counts were too low, 15 to 20 rarely observed V segments, including chromosome 9 orphons, were excluded from the earlier analysis of around 590 of the donors. Only TCR beta chains were sequenced in this cohort, and the absence of alpha or paired-chain data limited detectable features. In vitro tests confirmed that a few of the cytomegalovirus-associated TCR beta chains recognize cytomegalovirus antigens. Across donors, most TCR sequences were observed very rarely, whereas some public TCRs were present in many individuals. A further reported finding was that TCR beta sequences accurately predicted the HLA-A and HLA-B alleles for most subjects in the first cohort. According to a later genetic analysis, donors in an Asian-associated ancestry cluster had fewer N-insertions in productive TCRs than the approximately 700-donor mean. In a later analysis, HLA-associated TCR beta chains showed more clonal expansion and lower generation probabilities than non-associated chains that were equally common. Cytomegalovirus status was reported to be diagnosed by the classifier with high specificity and sensitivity in both the original and validation cohorts. Specific HLA alleles were associated with over 15,000 TCR beta sequences at a false discovery rate of 0.05 in a later analysis. Because HLA typing was missing for some donors at each locus, association tests included only the typed subset. An earlier analysis of 587 of the donors showed that most TCR beta V segments appeared in productive rearrangements either about 87% or about 30% of the time, which broadly matched IMGT annotations.

About this clone: The clone's antigen remains unknown. Base qualities are not at hand, and no much larger clone is one base apart.

In total, fewer than 750 healthy bone marrow donors made up the cohort. Cohort members were all nominally healthy when sampled, although unrecorded immune exposures were likely present. The donor tested CMV seronegative, placing the donor among the roughly 350 seronegative members of the cohort. Each donor provided a peripheral blood sample, and peripheral blood mononuclear cells were used for TCR beta sequencing. The Qiagen DNeasy Blood Extraction Kit was used to extract genomic DNA from the blood cell samples. At the junction V is shortened by 4 bases and J by 4 bases, with 16 bases in between. Reading from cysteine to phenylalanine, the CDR3 counts 16 amino acids. Of all the DNA, just the CDR3 is kept, 48 bases in frame from base 1. Via the germline V gene, CDR1 is SGHVS and CDR2 FNYEAQ.

Sequencing was done on a sample of PBMCs. This sequence uses TRBV7-6 and TRBJ1-4, with the D gene too uncertain to name. The receptor was derived from a male donor in good health and CMV-seronegative. The CDR3 reads as follows: CASSSGLYLRNEKLFF. The DNA sequence is TGTGCCAGCAGCTCGGGATTGTACCTCCGTAATGAAAAACTGTTTTTT.